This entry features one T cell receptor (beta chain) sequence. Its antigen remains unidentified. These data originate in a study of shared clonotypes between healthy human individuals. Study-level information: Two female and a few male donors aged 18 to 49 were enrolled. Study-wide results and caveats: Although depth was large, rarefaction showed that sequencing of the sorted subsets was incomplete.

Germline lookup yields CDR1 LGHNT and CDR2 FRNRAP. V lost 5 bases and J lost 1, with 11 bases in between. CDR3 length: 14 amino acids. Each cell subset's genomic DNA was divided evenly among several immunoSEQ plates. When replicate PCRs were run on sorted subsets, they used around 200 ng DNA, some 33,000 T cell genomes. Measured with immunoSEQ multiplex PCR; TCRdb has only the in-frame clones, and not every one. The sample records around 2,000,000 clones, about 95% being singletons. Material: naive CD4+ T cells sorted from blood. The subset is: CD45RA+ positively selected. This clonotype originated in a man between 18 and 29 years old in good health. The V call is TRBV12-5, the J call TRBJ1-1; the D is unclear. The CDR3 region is CASGTAGRNTEAFF. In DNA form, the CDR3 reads TGTGCTAGTGGTACCGCAGGCCGGAACACTGAAGCTTTCTTT. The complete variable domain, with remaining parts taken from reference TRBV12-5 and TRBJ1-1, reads DARVTQTPRHKVTEMGQEVTMRCQPILGHNTVFWYRQTMMQGLELLAYFRNRAPLDDSGMPKDRFSAEMPDATLATLKIQPSEPRDSAVYFCASGTAGRNTEAFFGQGTRLTVV.